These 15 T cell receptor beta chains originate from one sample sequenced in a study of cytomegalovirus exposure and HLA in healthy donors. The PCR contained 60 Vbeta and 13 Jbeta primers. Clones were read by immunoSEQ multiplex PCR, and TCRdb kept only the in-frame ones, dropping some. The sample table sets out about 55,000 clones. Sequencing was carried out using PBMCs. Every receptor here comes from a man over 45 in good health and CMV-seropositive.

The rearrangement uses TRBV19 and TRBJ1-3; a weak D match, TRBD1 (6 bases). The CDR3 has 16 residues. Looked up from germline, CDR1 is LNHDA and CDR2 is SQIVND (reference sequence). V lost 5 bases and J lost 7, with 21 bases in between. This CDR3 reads CASSHLTGNGLNTIYF. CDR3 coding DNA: TGTGCCAGTAGTCACCTTACAGGGAATGGTTTGAACACCATATATTTT. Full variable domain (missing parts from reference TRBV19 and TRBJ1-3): DGGITQSPKYLFRKEGQNVTLSCEQNLNHDAMYWYRQDPGQGLRLIYYSQIVNDFQKGDIAEGYSVSREKKESFPLTVTSAQKNPTAFYLCASSHLTGNGLNTIYFGEGSWLTVV.

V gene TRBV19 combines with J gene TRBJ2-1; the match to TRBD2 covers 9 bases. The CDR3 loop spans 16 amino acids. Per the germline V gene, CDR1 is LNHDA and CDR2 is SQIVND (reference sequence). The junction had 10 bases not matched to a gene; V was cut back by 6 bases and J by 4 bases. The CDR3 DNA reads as TGTGCCAGTAGCACGGGACTAGCCGTCCTGTACAATGAGCAGTTCTTC. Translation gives CASSTGLAVLYNEQFF.

The CDR3, as DNA: TGTGCCAGTATCGAGGCGACAGGGCGCACTGAAGCTTTCTTT. It encodes CASIEATGRTEAFF. V is TRBV19 and J is TRBJ1-1, with 7 bases matching TRBD1. Germline V lookup: CDR1 LNHDA, CDR2 SQIVND (reference sequence). The CDR3 is 14 amino acids. The junction had 9 bases not matched to a gene; V was cut back by 7 bases and J by 4 bases.

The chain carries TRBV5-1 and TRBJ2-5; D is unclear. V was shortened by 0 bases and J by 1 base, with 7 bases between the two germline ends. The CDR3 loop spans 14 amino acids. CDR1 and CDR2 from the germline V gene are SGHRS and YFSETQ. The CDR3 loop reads CASSLGAGQETQYF. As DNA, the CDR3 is TGCGCCAGCAGCTTGGGGGCAGGCCAAGAGACCCAGTACTTC.

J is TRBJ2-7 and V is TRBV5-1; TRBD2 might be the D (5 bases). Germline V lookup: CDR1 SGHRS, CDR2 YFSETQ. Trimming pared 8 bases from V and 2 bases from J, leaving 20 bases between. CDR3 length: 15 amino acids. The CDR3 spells CASSFLDGIAYEQYF. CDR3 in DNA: TGCGCCAGTAGTTTCCTTGACGGGATCGCCTACGAGCAGTACTTC.

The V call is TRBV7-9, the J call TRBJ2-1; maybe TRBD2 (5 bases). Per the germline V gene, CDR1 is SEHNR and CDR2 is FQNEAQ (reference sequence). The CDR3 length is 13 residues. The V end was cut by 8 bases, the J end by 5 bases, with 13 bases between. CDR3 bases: TGTGCCAGCCGCGGAGGAGAGGACAATGAGCAGTTCTTC. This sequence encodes CASRGGEDNEQFF.

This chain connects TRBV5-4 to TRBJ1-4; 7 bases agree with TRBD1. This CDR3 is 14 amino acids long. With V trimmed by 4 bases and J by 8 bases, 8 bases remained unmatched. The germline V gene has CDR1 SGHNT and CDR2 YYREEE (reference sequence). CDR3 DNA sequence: TGTGCCAGCAGCCATACAGGGGTCGGGGAAAAACTGTTTTTT. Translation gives CASSHTGVGEKLFF.

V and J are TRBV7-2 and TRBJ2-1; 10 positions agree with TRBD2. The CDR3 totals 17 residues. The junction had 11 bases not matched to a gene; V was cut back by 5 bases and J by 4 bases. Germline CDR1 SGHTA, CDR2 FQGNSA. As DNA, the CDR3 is TGTGCCAGCAGCCGCCTCCCTAGCGGGAGTACGTACAATGAGCAGTTCTTC. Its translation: CASSRLPSGSTYNEQFF.

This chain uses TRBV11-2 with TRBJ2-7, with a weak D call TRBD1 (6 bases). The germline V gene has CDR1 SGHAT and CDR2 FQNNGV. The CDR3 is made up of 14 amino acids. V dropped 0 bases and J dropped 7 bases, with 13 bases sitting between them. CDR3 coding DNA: TGTGCCAGCAGCTTAGATCCGGGGACAACGGAGCAGTACTTC. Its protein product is CASSLDPGTTEQYF.

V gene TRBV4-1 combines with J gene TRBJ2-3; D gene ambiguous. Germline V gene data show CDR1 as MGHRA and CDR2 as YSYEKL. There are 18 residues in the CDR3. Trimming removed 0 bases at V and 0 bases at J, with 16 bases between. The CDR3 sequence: CASSQDRERGSSTDTQYF. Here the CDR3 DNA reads TGCGCCAGCAGCCAAGATCGTGAACGAGGCTCCAGCACAGATACGCAGTATTTT.

The DNA for the CDR3 is TGTGCCAGCAGTGGGAGGTACCGTTACACTGAAGCTTTCTTT. This translates into CASSGRYRYTEAFF. This rearrangement joins TRBV2 to TRBJ1-1; D gene ambiguous. The CDR3 covers 14 residues. Trimming stripped 4 bases from V and 3 bases from J, with 12 bases between. Germline V gives CDR1 SNHLY, CDR2 FYNNEI.

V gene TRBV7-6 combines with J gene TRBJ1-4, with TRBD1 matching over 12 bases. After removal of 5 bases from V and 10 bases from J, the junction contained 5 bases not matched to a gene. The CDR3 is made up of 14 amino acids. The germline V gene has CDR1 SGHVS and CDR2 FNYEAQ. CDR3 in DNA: TGTGCCAGCAGCCCTGGGACAGGGGGCGGAAAACTGTTTTTT. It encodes CASSPGTGGGKLFF.

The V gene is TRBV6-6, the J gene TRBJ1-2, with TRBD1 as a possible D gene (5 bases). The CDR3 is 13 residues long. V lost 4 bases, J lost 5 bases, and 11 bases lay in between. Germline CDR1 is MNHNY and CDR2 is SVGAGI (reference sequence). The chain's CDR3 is CASSSSQVYGYTF. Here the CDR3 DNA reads TGTGCCAGCAGTTCCTCACAGGTTTATGGCTACACCTTC.

In DNA, the CDR3 is TGTGCCAGCAGCTTGTGGGGGCTAAACGAGCAGTACTTC. This sequence encodes CASSLWGLNEQYF. The chain links TRBV5-6 to TRBJ2-7, with D perhaps matching TRBD1 (6 bases). Germline V lookup: CDR1 SGHDT, CDR2 YYEEEE. Trimming cost V 1 base and J 5 bases, with 10 bases left between them. The CDR3 is 13 residues long.

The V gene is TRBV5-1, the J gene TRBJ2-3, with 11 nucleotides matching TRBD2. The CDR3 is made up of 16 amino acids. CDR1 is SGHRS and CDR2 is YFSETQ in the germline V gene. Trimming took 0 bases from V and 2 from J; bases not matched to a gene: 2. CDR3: CASSLDSGGATDTQYF. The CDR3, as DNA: TGCGCCAGCAGCTTGGATAGCGGGGGGGCCACAGATACGCAGTATTTT. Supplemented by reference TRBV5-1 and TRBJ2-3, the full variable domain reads KAGVTQTPRYLIKTRGQQVTLSCSPISGHRSVSWYQQTPGQGLQFLFEYFSETQRNKGNFPGRFSGRQFSNSRSEMNVSTLELGDSALYLCASSLDSGGATDTQYFGPGTRLTVL.